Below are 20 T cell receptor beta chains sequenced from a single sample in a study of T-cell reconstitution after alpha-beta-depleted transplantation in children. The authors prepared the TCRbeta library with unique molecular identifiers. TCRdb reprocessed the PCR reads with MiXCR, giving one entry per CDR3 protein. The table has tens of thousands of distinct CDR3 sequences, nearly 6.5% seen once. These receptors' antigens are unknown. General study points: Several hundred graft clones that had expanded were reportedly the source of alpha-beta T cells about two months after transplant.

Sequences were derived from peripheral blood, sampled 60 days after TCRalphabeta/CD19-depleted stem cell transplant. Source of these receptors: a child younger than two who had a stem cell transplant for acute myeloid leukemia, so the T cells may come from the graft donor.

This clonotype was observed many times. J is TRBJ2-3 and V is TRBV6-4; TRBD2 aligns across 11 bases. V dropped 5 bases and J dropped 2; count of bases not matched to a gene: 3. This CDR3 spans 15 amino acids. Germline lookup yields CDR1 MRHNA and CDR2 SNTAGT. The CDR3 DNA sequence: TGTGCCAGCAGTTTTAGCGGGAGGGTCACAGATACGCAGTATTTT. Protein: CASSFSGRVTDTQYF.

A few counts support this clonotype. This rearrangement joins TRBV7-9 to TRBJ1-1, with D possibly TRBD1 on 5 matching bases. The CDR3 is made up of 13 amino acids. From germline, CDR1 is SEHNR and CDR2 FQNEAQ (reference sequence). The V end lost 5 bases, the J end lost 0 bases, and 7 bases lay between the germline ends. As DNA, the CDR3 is TGTGCCAGCAGCGACAGCCTGAACACTGAAGCTTTCTTT. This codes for CASSDSLNTEAFF.

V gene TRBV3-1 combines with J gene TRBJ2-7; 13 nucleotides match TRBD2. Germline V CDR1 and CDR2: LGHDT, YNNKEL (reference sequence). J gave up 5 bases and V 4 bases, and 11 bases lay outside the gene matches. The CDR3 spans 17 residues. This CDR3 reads CASSLGLAGSGWDEQYF. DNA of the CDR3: TGTGCCAGCAGCCTGGGACTAGCGGGGAGCGGTTGGGACGAGCAGTACTTC.

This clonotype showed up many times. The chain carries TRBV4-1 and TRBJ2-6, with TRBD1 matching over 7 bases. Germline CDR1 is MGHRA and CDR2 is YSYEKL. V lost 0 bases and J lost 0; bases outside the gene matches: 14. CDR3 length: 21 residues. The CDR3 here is CASSQDPFILTGDSGANVLTF. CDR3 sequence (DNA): TGCGCCAGCAGCCAAGATCCTTTCATCCTAACAGGGGACTCTGGGGCCAACGTCCTGACTTTC.

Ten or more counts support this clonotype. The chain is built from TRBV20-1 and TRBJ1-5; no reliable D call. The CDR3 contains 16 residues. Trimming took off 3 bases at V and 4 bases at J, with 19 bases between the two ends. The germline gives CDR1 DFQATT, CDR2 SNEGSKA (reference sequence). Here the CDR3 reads CSARRVKDVANQPQHF. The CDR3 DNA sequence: TGCAGTGCTAGGAGGGTCAAGGACGTAGCGAATCAGCCCCAGCATTTT.

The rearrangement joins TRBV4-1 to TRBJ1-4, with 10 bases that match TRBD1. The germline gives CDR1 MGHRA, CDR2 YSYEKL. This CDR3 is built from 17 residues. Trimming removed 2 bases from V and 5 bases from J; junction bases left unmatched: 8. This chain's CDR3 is CASSQRTPGQGNEKLFF. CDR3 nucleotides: TGCGCCAGCAGCCAAAGAACTCCGGGACAGGGGAATGAAAAACTGTTTTTT.

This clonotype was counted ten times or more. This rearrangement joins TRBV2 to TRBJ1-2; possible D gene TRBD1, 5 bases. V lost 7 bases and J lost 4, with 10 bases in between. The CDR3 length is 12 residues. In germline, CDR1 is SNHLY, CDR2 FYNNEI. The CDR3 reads CASITGFYGYTF. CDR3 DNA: TGTGCCAGCATTACAGGCTTCTATGGCTACACCTTC.

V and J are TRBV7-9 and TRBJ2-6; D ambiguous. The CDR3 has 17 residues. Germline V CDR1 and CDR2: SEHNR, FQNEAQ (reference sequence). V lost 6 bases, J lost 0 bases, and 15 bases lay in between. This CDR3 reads CASSQRPGISGANVLTF. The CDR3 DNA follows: TGTGCCAGCAGTCAACGACCGGGCATCTCTGGGGCCAACGTCCTGACTTTC. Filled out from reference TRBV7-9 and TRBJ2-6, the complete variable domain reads DTGVSQNPRHKITKRGQNVTFRCDPISEHNRLYWYRQTLGQGPEFLTYFQNEAQLEKSRLLSDRFSAERPKGSFSTLEIQRTEQGDSAMYLCASSQRPGISGANVLTFGAGSRLTVL.

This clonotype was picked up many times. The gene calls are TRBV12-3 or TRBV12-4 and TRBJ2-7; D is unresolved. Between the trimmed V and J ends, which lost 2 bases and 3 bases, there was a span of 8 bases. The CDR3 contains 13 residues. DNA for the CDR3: TGTGCCAGCAGTTTAAGACGGTTCTACGAGCAGTACTTC. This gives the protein CASSLRRFYEQYF.

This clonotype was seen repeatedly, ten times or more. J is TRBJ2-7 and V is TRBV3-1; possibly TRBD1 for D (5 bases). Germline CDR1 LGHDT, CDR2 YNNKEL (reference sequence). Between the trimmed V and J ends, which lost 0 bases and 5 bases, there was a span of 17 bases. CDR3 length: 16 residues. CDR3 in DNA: TGTGCCAGCAGCCAAGAATTTCGGACACTAAGGCACGAGCAGTACTTC. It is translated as CASSQEFRTLRHEQYF.

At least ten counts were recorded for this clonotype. In nucleotides, the CDR3 is TGTGCCAGCAGTTTAAGATCGGGACAGGGGGACCATACGCAGTATTTT. Its protein product is CASSLRSGQGDHTQYF. The genes are TRBV27 and TRBJ2-3; 11 bases are a match to TRBD1. V trimming: 2 bases; J trimming: 7 bases; junction bases outside the gene matches: 8. Germline values: CDR1 MNHEY, CDR2 SMNVEV (reference sequence). The CDR3 totals 16 residues.

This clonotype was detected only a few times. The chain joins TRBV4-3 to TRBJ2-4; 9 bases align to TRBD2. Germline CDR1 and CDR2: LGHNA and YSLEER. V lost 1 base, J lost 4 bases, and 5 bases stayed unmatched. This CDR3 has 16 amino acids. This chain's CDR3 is CASSQAAGGRKNIQYF. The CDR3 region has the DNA TGCGCCAGCAGCCAAGCAGCGGGGGGCAGAAAAAACATTCAGTACTTC.

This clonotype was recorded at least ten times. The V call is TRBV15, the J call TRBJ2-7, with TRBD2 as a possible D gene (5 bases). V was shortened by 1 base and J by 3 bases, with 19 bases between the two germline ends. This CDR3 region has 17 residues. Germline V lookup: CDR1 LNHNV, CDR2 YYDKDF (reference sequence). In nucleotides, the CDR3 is TGTGCCACCAGCAGAGGCTCAGCTTCTACTAGTATCTACGAGCAGTACTTC. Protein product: CATSRGSASTSIYEQYF. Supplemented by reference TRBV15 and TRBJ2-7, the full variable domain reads DAMVIQNPRYQVTQFGKPVTLSCSQTLNHNVMYWYQQKSSQAPKLLFHYYDKDFNNEADTPDNFQSRRPNTSFCFLDIRSPGLGDTAMYLCATSRGSASTSIYEQYFGPGTRLTVT.

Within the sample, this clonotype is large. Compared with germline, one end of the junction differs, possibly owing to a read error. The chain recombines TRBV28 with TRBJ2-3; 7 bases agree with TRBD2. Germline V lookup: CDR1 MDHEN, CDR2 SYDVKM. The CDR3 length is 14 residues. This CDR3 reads CASNLAGLGDTQYF. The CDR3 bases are TGTGCCAGCAATTTAGCGGGCCTAGGAGATACGCAGTATTTT. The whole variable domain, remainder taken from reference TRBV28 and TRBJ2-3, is DVKVTQSSRYLVKRTGEKVFLECVQDMDHENMFWYRQDPGLGLRLIYFSYDVKMKEKGDIPEGYSVSREKKERFSLILESASTNQTSMYLCASNLAGLGDTQYFGPGTRLTVL.

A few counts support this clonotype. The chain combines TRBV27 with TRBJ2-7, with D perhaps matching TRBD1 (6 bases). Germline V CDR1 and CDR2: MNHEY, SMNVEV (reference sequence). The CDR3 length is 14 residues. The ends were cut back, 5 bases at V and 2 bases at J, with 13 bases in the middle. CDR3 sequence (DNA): TGTGCCAGCAGTGGGGGCAGGGCCGCCTACGAGCAGTACTTC. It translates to CASSGGRAAYEQYF.

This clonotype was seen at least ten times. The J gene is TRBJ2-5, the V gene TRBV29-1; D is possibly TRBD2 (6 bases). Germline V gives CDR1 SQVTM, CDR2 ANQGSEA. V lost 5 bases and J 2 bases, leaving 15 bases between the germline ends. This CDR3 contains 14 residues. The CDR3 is CSVLGGLLQETQYF. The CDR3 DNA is TGCAGCGTTTTGGGGGGTCTACTGCAAGAGACCCAGTACTTC.

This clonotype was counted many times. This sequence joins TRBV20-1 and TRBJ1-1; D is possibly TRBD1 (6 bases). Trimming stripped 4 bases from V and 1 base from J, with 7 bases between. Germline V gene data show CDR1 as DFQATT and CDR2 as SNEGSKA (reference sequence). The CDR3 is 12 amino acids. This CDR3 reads CSATGQNTEAFF. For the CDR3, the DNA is TGCAGTGCTACGGGACAGAACACTGAAGCTTTCTTT.

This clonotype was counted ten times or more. CDR3 DNA: TGCGCCAGCAGCCAAGACTTGGACAGGGGAAACTATGGCTACACCTTC. It encodes CASSQDLDRGNYGYTF. The V call is TRBV4-3, the J call TRBJ1-2, with 9 positions matching TRBD1. The CDR3 sequence is 16 residues long. Looked up from germline, CDR1 is LGHNA and CDR2 is YSLEER. With 0 bases clipped from V and 2 bases from J, the junction kept 4 bases outside the gene matches.

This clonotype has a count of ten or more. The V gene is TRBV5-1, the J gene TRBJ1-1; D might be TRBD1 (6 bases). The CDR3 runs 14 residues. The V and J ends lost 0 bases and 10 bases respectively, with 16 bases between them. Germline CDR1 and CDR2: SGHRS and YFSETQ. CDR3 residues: CASSLAFQGRVAFF. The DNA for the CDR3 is TGCGCCAGCAGCTTGGCCTTCCAGGGGAGGGTAGCTTTCTTT.

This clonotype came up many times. CDR3 nucleotide sequence: TGCGCCAGCAGCTCCAGACACGGGATGAAAGATACGCAGTATTTT. This translates into CASSSRHGMKDTQYF. This chain links TRBV5-1 with TRBJ2-3, with D perhaps matching TRBD2 (5 bases). The germline gives CDR1 SGHRS, CDR2 YFSETQ. V lost 3 bases, J lost 5 bases, and 16 bases lay in between. CDR3 length: 15 amino acids. The full variable domain, its missing parts supplied by reference TRBV5-1 and TRBJ2-3, is KAGVTQTPRYLIKTRGQQVTLSCSPISGHRSVSWYQQTPGQGLQFLFEYFSETQRNKGNFPGRFSGRQFSNSRSEMNVSTLELGDSALYLCASSSRHGMKDTQYFGPGTRLTVL.